This TCR beta chain came from a study of blood T cell repertoires in COVID-19 (TCRdb year 2020). The study in broad terms: The collaborator samples originated in the United States, Italy and Spain and spanned the acute and convalescent phases of COVID-19. The prospective study material was composed of cDNA or gDNA derived from T cells, B-cell-depleted T cells, or PBMCs. Subjects who had been exposed to COVID-19, were actively infected with it, or had recovered from it provided the deeply sampled blood TCRbeta repertoires that made up the dataset. The repertoires were made available in a free public database intended to serve as a resource for research on the immune response to SARS-CoV-2. The samples were drawn from the first 160 participants of the ongoing ImmuneRACE study and from 1,254 subjects provided by 6 global collaborators. Sample metadata almost always included a de-identified subject ID, COVID-19 status, age in years and sex. Where available, HLA class I and class II types were obtained from metadata supplied by the sample provider rather than from assay-based typing.

TCRbeta CDR3 regions were amplified from genomic DNA using the immunoSEQ Assay, a bias-controlled multiplex PCR. The study's own analysis went as follows. Within the assay, amplification of reference gene primers was used to estimate how many nucleated cells each sample contained. To quantify the absolute abundance of each unique TCRbeta CDR3 rearrangement, sequence reads were collapsed and filtered. For each sample, productive Simpson clonality was calculated as the square root of Simpson's diversity index over productive rearrangements. TCRdb mirrors the immuneACCESS table, restricted to in-frame sequences. Some clones are absent from its copies; in checked studies, under half trace to an unresolved V gene, and the reason for the others is unknown. The D gene and trimming were derived from the DNA, and the V and J assignments and clone size from that table. The sample contains 120,000 to 150,000 clones, 65% to 85% of them found a single time. 7% to 9% of the sample rests with the top ten.

The CDR1 and CDR2 encoded by the germline V gene are SGHRS and YFSETQ. The CDR3 runs 13 amino acids, cysteine and phenylalanine included. The kept DNA is CDR3 alone, 39 bases in frame from the first base. The junction shows trimming of 4 bases on V and 5 bases on J, plus 12 bases between the germline ends. Notes on this clone: No antigen is known for it. Within one base of it there is no much larger clone, and no base qualities were kept.

Findings and caveats that apply to the study as a whole: How much clinical and demographic metadata was included differed by source and by participant, and the metadata was provided uncurated.

Whole blood was collected in K2EDTA tubes by collaborating institutions according to the institutions' own protocols. For TCRbeta analysis, collaborators shipped samples in one of three forms: frozen whole blood, isolated PBMCs, or DNA extracted from either of those sample types. Here the chain combines TRBV5-1 and TRBJ1-1; TRBD1 is possibly the D segment (5 matching bases). This TCR derives from a man aged 45-65 years with active or convalescent COVID-19. The sample was peripheral blood. The CDR3 region: CASSPAGATEAFF. The sequenced DNA is TGCGCCAGCAGCCCCGCTGGGGCTACTGAAGCTTTCTTT.